The TCR beta chain described here comes from a study of CD8+CD57+ T cells in acquired aplastic anemia. Study-wide context: Recorded DNA amounts for sorted CD4+ and CD8+ cells had an average of approximately 3.2 ug.

This clonotype was counted at least ten times. Its antigen is unknown. Investigators profiled TCR beta VDJ and CDR3 from genomic DNA template. MiXCR was run by TCRdb on the reads, yielding one entry per CDR3 protein. This sample carries about 200,000 distinct CDR3 sequences, roughly 50% of them seen once, and the ten largest clones take about 20%. The authors sequenced patients whose flow cytometry had shown CD8+CD57+ cell expansion. Severe acquired aplastic anemia affected all patients. Study-wide findings and caveats: There were 25 to 30 CD8+ CDR3 sequences that occurred in both patients and controls.

This CDR3 has 13 residues. Between the trimmed V and J ends, which lost 3 bases and 3 bases, there was a span of 7 bases. The V gene's germline CDR1 is MRHNA and CDR2 SNTAGT. This chain connects TRBV6-4 to TRBJ2-3, with a weak D call TRBD1 (5 bases). The material sequenced was sorted CD4+, CD8+, or CD8+CD57+ T cells (not recorded which) from PBMCs. The clonotype was recovered from a human donor with aplastic anemia. CDR3 nucleotide sequence: TGTGCCAGCAGTGATCAGGGTACAGATACGCAGTATTTT. Translated: CASSDQGTDTQYF.